This section outlines one T cell receptor beta chain sequence together with its context. Its antigen is as yet unknown. Trimming left V 5 bases short and J 8 bases short, with 10 bases between. The CDR3 contains 12 residues. Looked up from germline, CDR1 is SGHTA and CDR2 is FQGNSA. This sample is part of a study of long-term antiretroviral therapy in people with HIV. Study-wide points: ART preceded a rise in diversity that nonetheless stayed lower than in transplant donor controls.

Version v3.0 of the immunoSEQ assay ran at survey level. TCRdb's table, derived via immunoSEQ multiplex PCR, lists solely in-frame clones and lacks some. The sample carries 35,000 to 45,000 clones, about four fifths recorded once. The chain uses TRBV7-2 and TRBJ2-1; D gene ambiguous. This sample comprised unsorted PBMCs, obtained 0.3 years after starting antiretroviral therapy. The receptor was derived from a man younger than 30 with HIV. The CDR3 sequence is CASSQPGYEQFF. The DNA of the CDR3 is TGTGCCAGCAGCCAACCCGGGTATGAGCAGTTCTTC.